The subject of this entry is one TCR beta chain. The antigen is not known. Time point reported: week 47, end of study. A single vaccine dose contained 300 ug of mutant IDH1 20-mer peptide, and topical imiquimod was used with it. This CDR3 is built from 12 residues. V was clipped by 2 bases and J by 3 bases, with 3 bases between them. Germline V gene sequence: CDR1 SGHRS, CDR2 YFSETQ. This sample was included in a study of a mutant IDH1 vaccine in newly diagnosed glioma. About the study: Vaccine dosing followed radiotherapy by 4-6 weeks, or accompanied temozolomide cycles. Patients had received radiotherapy, temozolomide, or both previously, most receiving both. V12 fell at week 35 and V13, the study end, at week 47. Overall study results and limits: Patients showed vaccine-induced immune responses at a rate of under 95%.

Assay: immunoSEQ multiplex PCR; the TCRdb copy retains only in-frame clones and omits some. The table includes tens of thousands of clones, approximately 84% detected once. The sequencing here drew on PBMCs, taken from a glioma patient whose treatment included an IDH1 peptide vaccine. J is TRBJ1-3 and V is TRBV5-1; D gene ambiguous. This sequence originates from a woman in her 30s with glioma. Some clones in this sample may be carry-over from other donors' samples. As DNA, the CDR3 is TGCGCCAGCAGCTTCGATGGAAACACCATATATTTT. This encodes CASSFDGNTIYF.